This T cell receptor beta chain comes out of a study of cytomegalovirus exposure and HLA in healthy donors. Looking at the study overall: Previous work identified roughly 120 million unique TCR beta sequences from around 170 million T cells.

Study-wide results and limits: In a later analysis, the majority of CMV-associated beta chains seemingly showed HLA restriction. One variant, a missense change in DCLRE1C, was linked in a later analysis to TCR beta V- and J-gene trimming.

A single count supports this clone. Its cognate antigen is unknown. The PCR had 60 Vbeta and 13 Jbeta primers. In the original processing: An analysis performed later counted 72 million or so unique TCR beta chains (around 10 million of them shared). The method was immunoSEQ multiplex PCR; TCRdb's version includes in-frame clones alone and lacks a portion of them. Clone size and V and J calls were adopted from that table, with D and trimming inferred from the DNA. Of 180,000 or so clones in the sample, 70% to 80% are singletons; the top ten hold 3.5% to 4.5%. V was pared by 5 bases and J by 5 bases, with 15 bases between. Germline assignment: CDR1 MNHEY and CDR2 SMNVEV (reference sequence). This CDR3 region has 14 residues.

The J gene is TRBJ1-1, the V gene TRBV27; TRBD1 is a possible D gene (6 bases). Sequencing used PBMCs. This TCR was recovered from a woman aged 60-70 years in good health and CMV-seropositive. DNA of the CDR3: TGTGCCAGCAGTGAGGGGGGGATAGGGACTGAAGCTTTCTTT. Amino acids: CASSEGGIGTEAFF.